This TCR beta chain was obtained from a study of CD8+ T cells in alopecia areata. In the study overall: Patients in the study were on tofacitinib for 6 to 18 months, then off it for 6 months. Study-wide points: Numerous expanded lesional clones remained in scalp and blood during tofacitinib. Higher clonality and more expanded CD8+ clones appeared in lesional than normal scalp. Tissue-resident alphabeta T cells belonging to normal skin likewise get sequenced within scalp specimens.

As concerns this clone: Its antigen is not identified.

cDNA serving as the sequencing template came from extracted, reverse transcribed RNA. Produced via immunoSEQ multiplex PCR; TCRdb's table is partial and in-frame only. The profile shows some 150,000 clones, roughly 63% of them singletons. Regarding treatment: oral pan-JAK inhibitor, 5-10 mg twice daily. This CDR3 spans 15 amino acids. Trimming removed 5 bases at V and 8 bases at J, with 18 bases between. Germline CDR1 reads SEHNR; CDR2 reads FQNEAQ (reference sequence). Here the sequenced sample was CD4+ T cells sorted from blood, taken between weeks 55 and 65, from a patient treated with tofacitinib. This rearrangement joins TRBV7-9 to TRBJ1-4; TRBD1 might be the D (6 bases). The sequence was obtained from a human donor with alopecia areata. CDR3 DNA: TGTGCCAGCAGCCTCAACCAGGGGATCGGGGAAAAACTGTTTTTT. Protein sequence: CASSLNQGIGEKLFF. The entire variable domain, with the rest obtained from reference TRBV7-9 and TRBJ1-4, is as follows: DTGVSQNPRHKITKRGQNVTFRCDPISEHNRLYWYRQTLGQGPEFLTYFQNEAQLEKSRLLSDRFSAERPKGSFSTLEIQRTEQGDSAMYLCASSLNQGIGEKLFFGSGTQLSVL.